What follows are 23 T cell receptor beta chains derived from one specimen sequenced in a study of cytomegalovirus exposure and HLA in healthy donors (dated by TCRdb to 2017 to 2019). The library relied on the immunoSEQ multiplex PCR assay. The multiplex PCR relied on a mix of 60 forward primers for TCR Vbeta segments and 13 reverse primers for TCR Jbeta segments. Not all clones reach the TCRdb copy of this immuneACCESS table, which keeps in-frame sequences only. Checked studies attribute under half of the gap to unresolved V genes and leave the rest unexplained. This sample lists around 90,000 clones; around 85% were detected once. Of the sample, 6.5% to 9% is held by the ten largest clones. Specimen: PBMCs. The source of these receptors is a man aged 40-49 years in good health and CMV-seropositive.

The chain carries TRBV7-3 and TRBJ2-3, with D perhaps TRBD1 (5 bases). Trimming shortened V by 1 base and J by 4 bases, and 18 bases separated the two germline ends. The germline V gene has CDR1 SGHTA and CDR2 FQGTGA. The CDR3 loop spans 17 amino acids. The CDR3 protein is CASSLISTGLGSDTQYF. CDR3 nucleotides: TGTGCCAGCAGCTTAATCTCCACAGGCCTAGGATCAGATACGCAGTATTTT.

This clone occurred a few times. This sequence joins TRBV4-1 and TRBJ2-5; D call uncertain. Germline CDR1 is MGHRA and CDR2 is YSYEKL. The CDR3 consists of 14 residues. V lost 2 bases and J 0 bases, leaving 7 bases between the germline ends. CDR3 amino acids: CASSQTTHQETQYF. As DNA, the CDR3 is TGCGCCAGCAGCCAAACAACCCACCAAGAGACCCAGTACTTC.

This clone turned up a few times. The rearrangement joins TRBV6-1 to TRBJ2-1, with 8 nucleotides matching TRBD2. The CDR3 is 14 amino acids. Germline values: CDR1 MNHNS, CDR2 SASEGT. Unmatched junction bases numbered 6, after V lost 2 bases and J lost 9 bases. CDR3 protein: CASSEQPAGVEQFF. CDR3 DNA sequence: TGTGCCAGCAGTGAACAGCCAGCGGGAGTTGAGCAGTTCTTC.

V and J are TRBV27 and TRBJ1-5; D ambiguous. V lost 0 bases and J 7 bases, leaving 7 bases between the germline ends. The CDR3 has 13 residues. The germline V gene encodes CDR1 MNHEY and CDR2 SMNVEV (reference sequence). DNA of the CDR3: TGTGCCAGCAGTTTATCGTGGCGGCAGCCCCAGCATTTT. Translating gives CASSLSWRQPQHF.

About this clone itself: The junction differs from germline at one of its ends, possibly a read error. V gene TRBV19 combines with J gene TRBJ2-3; 9 bases align to TRBD2. Germline V CDR1 and CDR2: LNHDA, SQIVND (reference sequence). There are 15 residues in the CDR3. The CDR3 sequence: CASSQAGTSIDTQYF. In nucleotides, the CDR3 is TGTGCCAGTAGTCAAGCCGGGACTAGCATAGATACGCAGTATTTT.

CDR3 sequence: CAWSKGYSYEQYF. The CDR3, as DNA: TGTGCCTGGAGTAAGGGGTACTCCTACGAGCAGTACTTC. J is TRBJ2-7 and V is TRBV30; D might be TRBD1 (5 bases). Trimming removed 2 bases at V and 0 bases at J, with 8 bases between. There are 13 residues in the CDR3. Germline V gene sequence: CDR1 GTSNPN, CDR2 SVGIG (reference sequence).

The gene calls are TRBV5-4 and TRBJ1-6, with D possibly matching TRBD1 (5 bases). Germline V gene lookup returns CDR1 SGHNT and CDR2 YYREEE (reference sequence). CDR3 length: 14 residues. Trimming removed 3 bases from V and 7 bases from J, with 11 bases in between. The CDR3 DNA reads TGTGCCAGCAGCTCCAAGACAGACAATTCACCCCTCCACTTT. Its protein product is CASSSKTDNSPLHF.

V gene TRBV6-5 combines with J gene TRBJ2-3, with 10 bases lining up with TRBD2. V lost 6 bases, J lost 5 bases, and 8 bases stayed unmatched. Germline-derived CDR1 and CDR2 are MNHEY and SVGAGI. CDR3 size: 15 residues. The CDR3 is CASRPSGGGKDTQYF. The CDR3 DNA follows: TGTGCCAGCAGACCCAGCGGGGGGGGCAAAGATACGCAGTATTTT.

The chain uses TRBV7-2 and TRBJ2-1; 12 positions match TRBD2. Germline lookup yields CDR1 SGHTA and CDR2 FQGNSA. The CDR3 length is 15 residues. V shed 1 base and J 10 bases; nucleotides not matched to a gene: 5. The CDR3 is CASSLETSGSHEQFF. The CDR3 nucleotides read TGTGCCAGCAGCTTAGAGACTAGCGGGAGCCACGAGCAGTTCTTC.

V gene TRBV15 combines with J gene TRBJ2-1; a weak D match, TRBD2 (6 bases). This CDR3 has 16 residues. The V and J ends lost 0 bases and 3 bases respectively, with 12 bases between them. Germline CDR1 and CDR2: LNHNV and YYDKDF (reference sequence). As DNA, the CDR3 is TGTGCCACCAGCAGAGATAGCGCTAGCGTCTACAATGAGCAGTTCTTC. This sequence encodes CATSRDSASVYNEQFF.

The CDR3 nucleotides are TGCGCCAGCAGGCTTGGTGGGCACAATGAGCAGTTCTTC. Its protein is CASRLGGHNEQFF. The J gene is TRBJ2-1, the V gene TRBV10-2; no definite D call. CDR3 size: 13 residues. The V gene lost 6 bases and the J gene lost 5 bases, with 11 bases spanning the gap. Germline loops: CDR1 WSHSY, CDR2 SAAADI.

The CDR3 loop reads CASSLLAGKEETQYF. The CDR3 nucleotides read TGTGCCAGCAGCTTACTAGCGGGGAAGGAGGAGACCCAGTACTTC. V and J are TRBV11-2 and TRBJ2-5; 9 bases map to TRBD2. Germline-derived CDR1 and CDR2 are SGHAT and FQNNGV. The CDR3 is 15 amino acids. The V gene end was trimmed by 2 bases and the J gene end by 5 bases; junction bases not matched to a gene: 6.

This chain's CDR3 is CASSLAATNEKLFF. The CDR3 DNA is TGTGCCAGCAGCTTAGCCGCAACTAATGAAAAACTGTTTTTT. The chain carries TRBV7-6 and TRBJ1-4; D uncertain. Germline CDR1 reads SGHVS; CDR2 reads FNYEAQ. V was clipped by 0 bases and J by 0 bases, with 2 bases between them. The CDR3 length is 14 residues. The full variable domain, in which reference TRBV7-6 and TRBJ1-4 provide the parts outside the CDR3, is GAGVSQSPRYKVTKRGQDVALRCDPISGHVSLYWYRQALGQGPEFLTYFNYEAQQDKSGLPNDRFSAERPEGSISTLTIQRTEQRDSAMYRCASSLAATNEKLFFGSGTQLSVL.

The V and J genes are TRBV6-1 and TRBJ1-5; unclear D gene. CDR1 is MNHNS, CDR2 SASEGT, per germline. The V end lost 0 bases, the J end lost 5 bases, and 11 bases lay between the germline ends. The CDR3 covers 15 residues. The CDR3 DNA is TGTGCCAGCAGTGAAGCGCCTACGGGTCATCAGCCCCAGCATTTT. Protein sequence: CASSEAPTGHQPQHF.

The sample holds one count of this clone. The chain recombines TRBV2 with TRBJ2-3; D unclear. This CDR3 is 11 amino acids long. V was clipped by 4 bases and J by 6 bases, with 5 bases between them. Germline assignment: CDR1 SNHLY and CDR2 FYNNEI. CDR3: CASSAFDTQYF. The DNA for the CDR3 is TGTGCCAGCAGTGCGTTTGATACGCAGTATTTT.

The V gene is TRBV19, the J gene TRBJ1-5; 7 nucleotides line up with TRBD1. From germline, CDR1 is LNHDA and CDR2 SQIVND (reference sequence). The CDR3 runs to 13 residues. Trimming cost V 4 bases and J 6 bases; bases outside gene matches: 3. CDR3 bases: TGTGCCAGTAGTAAAAACAGGGGTCAGCCCCAGCATTTT. It encodes CASSKNRGQPQHF.

CDR3 residues: CAWRLAGGGYEQYF. Written as DNA, the CDR3 is TGTGCCTGGAGACTAGCGGGGGGGGGCTACGAGCAGTACTTC. The chain links TRBV30 to TRBJ2-5, with 13 bases identical to TRBD2. Near its end, the DNA agrees better with TRBJ2-7, so the J call may be wrong. The CDR3 has 14 residues. Germline V gene lookup returns CDR1 GTSNPN and CDR2 SVGIG (reference sequence).

The chain is built from TRBV5-6 and TRBJ2-3, with 9 bases lining up with TRBD2. This CDR3 spans 16 amino acids. The V gene end was trimmed by 7 bases and the J gene end by 5 bases; junction bases not matched to a gene: 14. Germline CDR1 is SGHDT and CDR2 is YYEEEE. The CDR3 DNA reads as TGTGCCAGCTCCCTTGGGGGGCGGGGGGGCGAAGATACGCAGTATTTT. Protein: CASSLGGRGGEDTQYF.

The genes are TRBV11-2 and TRBJ2-5; 7 bases align to TRBD1. The CDR3 loop spans 16 amino acids. With V trimmed by 6 bases and J by 4 bases, 14 bases remained unmatched. CDR1 SGHAT and CDR2 FQNNGV come from the germline V gene. CDR3 bases: TGTGCCAGCAGTCGAGGACAGGTTTTAGAAGGAGAGACCCAGTACTTC. Amino acids: CASSRGQVLEGETQYF.

The chain is built from TRBV4-1 and TRBJ1-4; D gene ambiguous. CDR3 length: 14 residues. Trimming pared 0 bases from V and 7 bases from J, leaving 9 bases between. The V gene's germline CDR1 is MGHRA and CDR2 YSYEKL. The CDR3: CASSQDKTGEKLFF. The CDR3, as DNA: TGCGCCAGCAGCCAAGATAAAACGGGTGAAAAACTGTTTTTT.

CDR3 residues: CASSALALYNEQFF. The CDR3 coding sequence is TGTGCCAGTAGCGCGCTAGCCCTGTACAATGAGCAGTTCTTC. The chain is built from TRBV19 and TRBJ2-1; weak D call: TRBD2 (5 bases). V lost 6 bases and J lost 4, with 13 bases in between. The germline V gene has CDR1 LNHDA and CDR2 SQIVND (reference sequence). CDR3 length: 14 residues.

The chain couples TRBV10-2 to TRBJ2-3, with 7 bases identical to TRBD2. The V gene end was trimmed by 8 bases and the J gene end by 2 bases; junction bases not matched to a gene: 13. CDR3 length: 16 amino acids. Germline values: CDR1 WSHSY, CDR2 SAAADI. The CDR3, as DNA: TGCGCCAGCGCAAAGACTAGCAGACTCTTCACAGATACGCAGTATTTT. Its protein product is CASAKTSRLFTDTQYF.

The V gene is TRBV19, the J gene TRBJ1-4; 8 nucleotides agree with TRBD1. The germline V gene encodes CDR1 LNHDA and CDR2 SQIVND (reference sequence). The V gene end was trimmed by 6 bases and the J gene end by 5 bases; junction bases not matched to a gene: 8. The CDR3 length is 15 residues. The CDR3 here is CASRGQGDVNEKLFF. CDR3 sequence (DNA): TGTGCCAGTAGAGGACAGGGAGATGTGAATGAAAAACTGTTTTTT.